This T cell receptor (beta chain) was profiled in a study of identical twins. This CDR3 is 20 amino acids long. V was clipped by 4 bases and J by 2 bases, with 28 bases between them. Germline loops: CDR1 SGHRS, CDR2 YFSETQ. TCRdb re-called the 5' RACE reads through MiXCR, storing one row per CDR3 protein. The sample shows 250,000 to 350,000 distinct CDR3 sequences, roughly 9.7% of them seen only once. These data were likewise used in another study, on yellow fever vaccine responses in identical twins.

The sequenced material came from CD8+ T cells sorted from blood. The sequence was collected from a woman between 18 and 29 years old in good health. The genes are TRBV5-1 and TRBJ2-1; D gene uncertain. CDR3 coding DNA: TGCGCCAGCAGCACCCGCCTAACAGTTTTCCCCCCCACAACCTACAATGAGCAGTTCTTC. Translating gives CASSTRLTVFPPTTYNEQFF.